This T cell receptor beta chain was captured by sequencing in a study of blood T cell repertoires in COVID-19. Study in general: Italy, Spain and the United States were the sources of the convalescent and acute COVID-19 samples.

Seattle patients were enrolled during active infection and followed longitudinally. This clone has more than one count but fewer than ten. Only in-frame clones appear in the TCRdb table, and some are missing; sequencing was by immunoSEQ multiplex PCR. This table has around 260,000 clones, around 82% appearing once. There are 13 residues in the CDR3. V was cut by 5 bases and J by 6 bases, with 11 bases left in between. The source material was peripheral blood. The origin of this receptor is a human donor with COVID-19, enrolled during active disease. The donor label of this sample is uncertain. The V call is TRBV12-3 or TRBV12-4, the J call TRBJ1-5; a weak D match, TRBD1 (6 bases). CDR3 in DNA: TGTGCCAGCAGTGCAGGGGAGGGTCAGCCCCAGCATTTT. It is translated as CASSAGEGQPQHF.